Listed below are T cell receptor beta chains from one sample, sequenced in a study of blood T cell repertoires in COVID-19. Only in-frame clones appear in the TCRdb table, and some are missing; sequencing was by immunoSEQ multiplex PCR. The table has approximately 480,000 clones, roughly 87% seen once. Sequencing input: peripheral blood. The origin of the receptors is a man aged 18 to 29 with COVID-19, enrolled during active disease. The CDR3 runs from the conserved cysteine through the conserved F or W. Fields, in order: V gene, CDR3 protein.

V gene: TRBV19
CDR3 protein: CASSPTPGLADEQFF

V gene: TRBV30
CDR3 protein: CAWSRQGFWKSPLHF

V gene: TRBV7-9
CDR3 protein: CASSLESGGGEQYF

V gene: TRBV19
CDR3 protein: CASWAGVAQETQYF

V gene: TRBV12-5
CDR3 protein: CASGILAGGPGTQYF

V gene: TRBV6-5
CDR3 protein: CASSSRESGELFF

V gene: TRBV2
CDR3 protein: CASSYFDEQFF

V gene: TRBV10-3
CDR3 protein: CATGRDRETAETQYF

V gene: TRBV2
CDR3 protein: CASKSGVSNEKLFF

V gene: TRBV12-5
CDR3 protein: CASGSRTSGSGELFF

V gene: TRBV7-9
CDR3 protein: CASSSRLAGRVSTDTQYF

V gene: TRBV30
CDR3 protein: CAWSVSGEQFF

V gene: TRBV6-5
CDR3 protein: CASSYRGGSSYEQYF

V gene: TRBV4-1
CDR3 protein: CASSRESLQGYEQYF

V gene: TRBV6-1
CDR3 protein: CASSEGTLNTEAFF

V gene: TRBV2
CDR3 protein: CASSSWGLAGQETQYF

V gene: TRBV27
CDR3 protein: CASRPLSGISYEQYF

V gene: TRBV5-1
CDR3 protein: CASSGGKSGSRYEQYF

V gene: TRBV11-2
CDR3 protein: CASSERALPTETQYF

V gene: TRBV19
CDR3 protein: CASSLGMRASGNTIYF

V gene: TRBV20-1
CDR3 protein: CSASPRGETQYF

V gene: TRBV23-1
CDR3 protein: CASSHVDSVNGYTF

V gene: TRBV28
CDR3 protein: CASSPLIPAYNEQFF

V gene: TRBV28
CDR3 protein: CASSFLSGGEDTQYF

V gene: TRBV6-6
CDR3 protein: CASSSQDRAGSYEQYF

V gene: TRBV7-6
CDR3 protein: CASSQGQGTYYGYTF

V gene: TRBV5-8
CDR3 protein: CASSLGKGGNNEQFF

V gene: TRBV19
CDR3 protein: CASSISVSGVGEQYF

V gene: TRBV5-1
CDR3 protein: CASSPPSAGGGTDTQYF

V gene: TRBV9
CDR3 protein: CASSVDGTSSYEQYF

V gene: TRBV6-5
CDR3 protein: CASEGLAGYNEQFF

V gene: TRBV11-2
CDR3 protein: CASTRRQTGELFF